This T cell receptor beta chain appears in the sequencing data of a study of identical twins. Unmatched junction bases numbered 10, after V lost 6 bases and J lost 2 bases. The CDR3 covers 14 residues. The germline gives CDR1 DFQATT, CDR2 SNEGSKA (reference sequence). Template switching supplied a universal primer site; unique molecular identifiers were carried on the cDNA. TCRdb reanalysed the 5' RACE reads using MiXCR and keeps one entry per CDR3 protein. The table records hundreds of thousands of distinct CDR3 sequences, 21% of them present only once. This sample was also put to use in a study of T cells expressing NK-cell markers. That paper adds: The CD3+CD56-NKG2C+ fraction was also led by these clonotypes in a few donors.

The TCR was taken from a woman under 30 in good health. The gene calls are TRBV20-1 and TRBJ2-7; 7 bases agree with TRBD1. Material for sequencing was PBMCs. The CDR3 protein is CSAARDSRAYEQYF. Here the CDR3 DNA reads TGCAGTGCCGCCCGGGACAGCCGGGCCTACGAGCAGTACTTC.